This section outlines one T cell receptor beta chain sequence together with its context. What it binds is not known. The table came from immunoSEQ multiplex PCR; TCRdb's copy has only in-frame clones and leaves some out. The table shows tens of thousands of clones, with over 80% occurring only once. This sample was taken from a study of OX40 agonist ivuxolimab in advanced cancers. Study background: Administration of intravenous ivuxolimab to patients occurred every 2 weeks at 0.01 to 10 mg/kg. Whole-study findings and limits: At doses 0.1 to 3.0 mg/kg, CD4+ and CD8+ clones expanded. Some of the nonresponding patients also showed low levels of normalized T-cell clonal expansion. The expanded peripheral T cells' antigen specificity was not determined.

The germline V gene has CDR1 MNHNY and CDR2 SVGAGI (reference sequence). This CDR3 has 15 amino acids. J lost 4 bases, V lost 3 bases, and 7 bases had no gene match. V usage is TRBV6-6 and J usage is TRBJ1-1; 8 bases are a match to TRBD1. This sequence originates from an adult with an advanced solid tumor such as melanoma, head and neck, liver or kidney cancer. This sample comprised CD4+ or CD8+ T cells sorted from blood, obtained in a trial of the OX40 agonist ivuxolimab. CDR3 nucleotides: TGTGCCAGCAGTTATGACGACAGGGGTGGCACTGAAGCTTTCTTT. Translation gives CASSYDDRGGTEAFF.